This paragraph reports one T cell receptor beta chain. Its antigen is as yet unknown. The data were obtained in a study of blood T cells in healthy people across ages. Study-wide results and limits: Since the PBMCs were unsorted, naive and antigen-experienced cells could not be conclusively compared. The study found TCR beta diversity correlated strongly with naive T cell percentage. Higher diversity and more naive CD4+ cells were features of long-lived donors, compared to aged donors.

Per the germline V gene, CDR1 is SGHAT and CDR2 is FQDESV (reference sequence). The CDR3 has 22 residues. V lost 2 bases to trimming and J lost 2 bases; unmatched junction nucleotides: 19. A sample-barcoded 5' primer and a J-beta primer mix were used in a second PCR of about 7 to 12 cycles. Through a template-switch adaptor with 12 random nucleotides, each cDNA molecule received a tag. TCRdb re-called the 5' RACE reads with MiXCR, one entry per CDR3 protein. This table holds 1.2 million to 1.5 million distinct CDR3 sequences, approximately 63% found once. The sequenced sample was blood. The TCR originated in a man in his late teens or twenties in good health. The genes are TRBV11-1 and TRBJ2-1; 12 bases map to TRBD2. In DNA form, the CDR3 reads TGTGCCAGCAGCTTACCCGCATTGACTAGCGGGAGAGCCTCGATTGCCTACAATGAGCAGTTCTTC. Its translation: CASSLPALTSGRASIAYNEQFF.